This TCR beta chain was recorded in a study of molecular identifiers for immune sequencing clone quantification. From the PCR reads, TCRdb called clonotypes with MiXCR, one entry per CDR3 protein. Of over 600,000 distinct CDR3 sequences listed, just under 20% were seen once; the top ten hold 0.7% to 1%. This clonotype was seen repeatedly, ten times or more. The antigen remains undetermined. Findings and limits, study-wide: Clone sizes could be underestimated for highly expanded clones when identical TCR molecules share a barcode. Clones of above 20 RNA copies carried over 99% of effector molecules; in naive cells they carried under 1%.

Naive CD8 libraries used about 17,000 to 1,000,000 sorted cells and 10%, 30% or 50% RNA. This CDR3 contains 13 residues. Germline V gene lookup returns CDR1 MGHRA and CDR2 YSYEKL. V was clipped by 0 bases and J by 5 bases, with 7 bases between them. The chain uses TRBV4-1 and TRBJ1-1; D not resolved. Sequenced material: naive CD8+ T cells from blood, with Jurkat cell RNA spiked in. Subset specified: FACS-sorted CD8+CD4-CCR7+CD45RA+ naive T cells. This clonotype originated in a human donor in good health. Some libraries in this study had Jurkat cell RNA spiked in. CDR3 residues: CASSQDLVTEAFF. Here the CDR3 DNA reads TGCGCCAGCAGCCAAGATCTGGTGACTGAAGCTTTCTTT.